The 2 T cell receptor beta chains in this list originate from one sample, sequenced in a study of radiotherapy plus CTLA-4 blockade in lung cancer. The data were produced by immunoSEQ multiplex PCR, yet TCRdb's version contains in-frame clones alone and is incomplete. This table holds approximately 50,000 clones, roughly four fifths found once. Sample: peripheral blood, taken from a patient treated with radiotherapy plus ipilimumab. The receptors here all came from a human donor with non-small cell lung cancer whose response to radiotherapy plus ipilimumab could not be evaluated.

Judged by abundance, this clone is medium-sized. The CDR3 loop reads CASSSTGPYGYTF. The CDR3 DNA reads TGTGCCAGCAGCTCCACAGGGCCCTATGGCTACACCTTC. V is TRBV7-9 and J is TRBJ1-2; D possibly corresponds to TRBD1 (6 bases). This CDR3 comprises 13 residues. With 4 bases removed from V and 4 bases from J, the gap between germline ends came to 10 bases. CDR1 and CDR2 (germline): SEHNR, FQNEAQ (reference sequence).

J is TRBJ2-3 and V is TRBV10-1; maybe TRBD1 (5 bases). V was trimmed by 5 bases and J by 3 bases, leaving 9 bases between them. Germline V gives CDR1 WNHNN, CDR2 SYGVQD (reference sequence). The CDR3 runs 13 residues. CDR3 loop: CASSHQGTDTQYF. The CDR3 coding sequence is TGCGCCAGCAGTCACCAGGGTACAGATACGCAGTATTTT.